Below, 22 T cell receptor beta chains from the same sample are listed, as sequenced in a study of CD8 T cells in ankylosing spondylitis. One entry per CDR3 protein results from TCRdb running MiXCR on the 5' RACE reads. The table lists fewer than 250,000 distinct CDR3 sequences, approximately 24% of them singletons. The sample consisted of blood, either unsorted or a sorted T cell fraction (not recorded which). The receptor set was obtained from a male donor with ankylosing spondylitis or in good health (not recorded which).

The rearrangement uses TRBV7-8 and TRBJ1-1; weak D call: TRBD1 (6 bases). V dropped 2 bases and J dropped 0 bases, with 13 bases sitting between them. Germline CDR1 is SGHVS and CDR2 is FQNEAQ. There are 16 residues in the CDR3. In nucleotides, the CDR3 is TGTGCCAGCAGCTTAACACCCACAGGGTTGAACACTGAAGCTTTCTTT. Translation gives CASSLTPTGLNTEAFF.

This clonotype came up a few times. This chain links TRBV12-3 or TRBV12-4 with TRBJ1-1, with a tentative D call TRBD1 (5 bases). The CDR3 is made up of 14 amino acids. V dropped 7 bases and J dropped 4 bases, with 16 bases sitting between them. The CDR3: CASTQIGGGTEAFF. CDR3 DNA sequence: TGTGCCAGCACACAAATCGGGGGGGGCACTGAAGCTTTCTTT.

The V gene is TRBV20-1, the J gene TRBJ1-5; TRBD1 matches 7 bases. The germline V gene encodes CDR1 DFQATT and CDR2 SNEGSKA (reference sequence). The CDR3 contains 15 residues. J was trimmed by 4 bases and V by 7 bases; bases with no gene match: 13. CDR3: CSVLRQGDRNQPQHF. DNA of the CDR3: TGCAGTGTCCTGAGACAGGGTGATAGGAATCAGCCCCAGCATTTT.

The V call is TRBV5-6, the J call TRBJ2-7; 7 bases agree with TRBD1. Germline loops: CDR1 SGHDT, CDR2 YYEEEE. The CDR3 has 15 amino acids. V lost 3 bases, J lost 5 bases, and 11 bases stayed unmatched. The CDR3 DNA is TGTGCCAGCAGCTCCCGGCCCACAGGGGTGGACGAGCAGTACTTC. Amino acids: CASSSRPTGVDEQYF.

The J gene is TRBJ2-7, the V gene TRBV6-5; D is ambiguous. Per the germline V gene, CDR1 is MNHEY and CDR2 is SVGAGI. Trimming pared 5 bases from V and 4 bases from J, leaving 9 bases between. The CDR3 has 12 amino acids. In DNA, the CDR3 is TGTGCCAGCAGTGGTAAGGGATACGAGCAGTACTTC. This codes for CASSGKGYEQYF.

This clonotype was seen at least ten times. This chain connects TRBV21-1 to TRBJ2-5; the D segment call TRBD2 is taken from the table without a DNA check. TRBV21-1 is deemed a pseudogene. The CDR3 consists of 16 residues. The CDR3 is CASSPQAGGIQETQYF. The CDR3 DNA sequence: TGTGCCAGCAGCCCCCAAGCGGGGGGCATTCAAGAGACCCAGTACTTC.

The chain is built from TRBV6-5 and TRBJ2-1; D not certain. CDR3 length: 16 amino acids. V dropped 2 bases and J dropped 6 bases, with 17 bases sitting between them. In germline, CDR1 is MNHEY, CDR2 SVGAGI. This CDR3 is CASSYAGLVPGNEQFF. CDR3 DNA sequence: TGTGCCAGCAGTTACGCCGGGTTGGTTCCGGGCAATGAGCAGTTCTTC.

The chain links TRBV12-3 or TRBV12-4 to TRBJ2-1; D is uncertain. V lost 6 bases and J lost 0, with 12 bases in between. The CDR3 consists of 15 residues. This chain's CDR3 is CASRLSRGSYNEQFF. The CDR3 DNA is TGTGCCAGCAGGCTAAGTCGAGGCTCCTACAATGAGCAGTTCTTC.

This rearrangement joins TRBV12-3 or TRBV12-4 to TRBJ2-3; D might be TRBD1 (5 bases). The CDR3 runs 13 residues. The V and J ends lost 3 bases and 6 bases respectively, with 10 bases between them. CDR3 in amino acids: CASSLGLMDTQYF. The DNA for the CDR3 is TGTGCCAGCAGTTTGGGGCTTATGGATACGCAGTATTTT.

V usage is TRBV5-1 and J usage is TRBJ1-5; TRBD1 matches 8 bases. The trim removed 0 bases at V and 2 bases at J, leaving 4 bases unmatched. The CDR3 is made up of 16 amino acids. The germline gives CDR1 SGHRS, CDR2 YFSETQ. The CDR3 DNA sequence: TGCGCCAGCAGCTTGGGGACAGGGCAGGGCAATCAGCCCCAGCATTTT. Encoded protein: CASSLGTGQGNQPQHF.

The V gene is TRBV12-3 or TRBV12-4, the J gene TRBJ1-2, with 10 nucleotides matching TRBD1. V gave up 0 bases and J gave up 6 bases; unmatched junction bases: 1. The CDR3 runs 14 residues. CDR3 loop: CASSLADRGNGYTF. The CDR3 DNA sequence: TGTGCCAGCAGTTTAGCGGACAGGGGGAATGGCTACACCTTC.

This clonotype showed up just a few times. This chain links TRBV4-1 with TRBJ2-6; 9 bases match TRBD1. V shed 1 base and J 3 bases; nucleotides not matched to a gene: 7. This CDR3 is 18 amino acids long. Germline values: CDR1 MGHRA, CDR2 YSYEKL. The CDR3 here is CASSQGSRDRVGANVLTF. As DNA, the CDR3 is TGCGCCAGCAGCCAAGGGTCCCGGGACAGGGTTGGGGCCAACGTCCTGACTTTC.

There are a few counts of this clonotype. V usage is TRBV6-1 and J usage is TRBJ1-3; D might be TRBD1 (5 bases). Trimming took 6 bases from V and 4 from J, leaving 13 bases between them. The CDR3 is made up of 14 amino acids. Germline CDR1 is MNHNS and CDR2 is SASEGT. CDR3 sequence: CASRPDSSGNTIYF. The CDR3, as DNA: TGTGCCAGCAGACCTGACAGCAGCGGAAACACCATATATTTT.

This clonotype has ten or more counts. The rearrangement links TRBV11-2 to TRBJ2-3; TRBD2 agrees at 13 bases. The ends lost 6 bases at V and 2 bases at J; junction bases unmatched: 2. Germline V gene data show CDR1 as SGHAT and CDR2 as FQNNGV. This CDR3 comprises 15 residues. The CDR3 loop reads CASSTSGRDTDTQYF. Here the CDR3 DNA reads TGTGCCAGCAGTACTAGCGGGAGGGACACAGATACGCAGTATTTT. The full variable domain, rest sourced from reference TRBV11-2 and TRBJ2-3, is EAGVAQSPRYKIIEKRQSVAFWCNPISGHATLYWYQQILGQGPKLLIQFQNNGVVDDSQLPKDRFSAERLKGVDSTLKIQPAKLEDSAVYLCASSTSGRDTDTQYFGPGTRLTVL.

The J gene is TRBJ2-5, the V gene TRBV20-1, with TRBD2 matching over 11 bases. V gave up 5 bases and J gave up 7 bases; unmatched junction bases: 9. The germline V gene encodes CDR1 DFQATT and CDR2 SNEGSKA (reference sequence). CDR3 size: 14 residues. Written as DNA, the CDR3 is TGCAGTGCTGCCCTTAGCGGGAGGGCCGGGACCCAGTACTTC. This sequence encodes CSAALSGRAGTQYF.

The chain uses TRBV7-2 and TRBJ1-2, with D unclear. From germline, CDR1 is SGHTA and CDR2 FQGNSA. V lost 4 bases to trimming and J lost 4 bases, with 7 bases between them. This CDR3 region has 12 residues. CDR3 protein: CASSSTSYGYTF. CDR3 bases: TGTGCCAGCAGCTCCACCAGCTATGGCTACACCTTC.

This clonotype was counted between two and nine times. This chain joins TRBV20-1 and TRBJ2-3; TRBD2 matches at 9 bases. The V gene end was trimmed by 3 bases and the J gene end by 0 bases; junction bases not matched to a gene: 4. The germline V gene has CDR1 DFQATT and CDR2 SNEGSKA (reference sequence). This CDR3 region has 15 residues. The CDR3 sequence is CSARSLAGSTDTQYF. CDR3 nucleotide sequence: TGCAGTGCTAGGTCGCTAGCGGGAAGCACAGATACGCAGTATTTT.

In this sample, this clonotype turned up many times. The J gene is TRBJ1-5, the V gene TRBV12-3 or TRBV12-4; D gene unclear. The V end lost 9 bases, the J end lost 4 bases, and 25 bases lay between the germline ends. This CDR3 region has 17 residues. CDR3 sequence reads: CASDTLTGPKINQPQHF. Written as DNA, the CDR3 is TGTGCCAGTGATACCCTGACGGGTCCCAAAATTAATCAGCCCCAGCATTTT.

The CDR3 region has the DNA TGTGCCAGCAGCAGAGGCTGGACTAGCGGGTACAATGAGCAGTTCTTC. This sequence encodes CASSRGWTSGYNEQFF. V is TRBV5-6 and J is TRBJ2-1, with 11 bases fitting TRBD2. J gave up 4 bases and V 4 bases, and 7 bases lay outside the gene matches. The CDR3 length is 16 residues. CDR1 and CDR2 (germline): SGHDT, YYEEEE.

This clonotype was recorded many times. J is TRBJ2-1 and V is TRBV29-1, with TRBD2 matching over 8 bases. CDR1 is SQVTM and CDR2 is ANQGSEA in the germline V gene. The CDR3 has 14 residues. The trim removed 4 bases at V and 5 bases at J, leaving 7 bases unmatched. The CDR3 nucleotides read TGCAGCGTTGGACTGGCGGGAGGAGACAATGAGCAGTTCTTC. It codes for CSVGLAGGDNEQFF.

This sequence joins TRBV6-5 and TRBJ2-7, with TRBD2 matching 8 bases. Germline values: CDR1 MNHEY, CDR2 SVGAGI. This CDR3 is 13 amino acids long. V gave up 3 bases and J gave up 11 bases; unmatched junction bases: 9. Here the CDR3 reads CASSYSSEREKYF. The DNA of the CDR3 is TGTGCCAGCAGTTATTCGTCTGAGCGGGAGAAGTACTTC.

The chain carries TRBV10-3 and TRBJ2-5; possible D gene TRBD2, 6 bases. V lost 2 bases to trimming and J lost 4 bases, with 8 bases between them. Germline CDR1 is ENHRY and CDR2 is SYGVKD. CDR3 size: 13 residues. In DNA, the CDR3 is TGTGCCATCAGTGAGAGAGCGGGAGAGACCCAGTACTTC. As protein: CAISERAGETQYF.